Presented here are 10 T cell receptor beta chains from one specimen sequenced in a study of PD-1 blockade in classical Hodgkin lymphoma. Time point in this sample: cycle 4 day 1 (C4D1), after less than seven weeks of nivolumab. With no exception, relapse followed autologous stem cell transplantation in all patients, and brentuximab vedotin exposure varied. The assay was immunoSEQ multiplex PCR, and TCRdb's table has in-frame clones only and misses some. Of tens of thousands of clones listed, approximately 80% are singletons. Sequenced material: peripheral blood mononuclear cells (PBMCs), taken before the fourth cycle of nivolumab. The origin of the receptors is a human donor with classical Hodgkin lymphoma.

The chain couples TRBV21-1 to TRBJ2-7; the D call in the table, TRBD2, was not verified against the DNA. TRBV21-1 is noted as a pseudogene. The CDR3 is 15 residues long. The CDR3 here is CASSPWRVSTYEQYF. The CDR3 DNA reads as TGTGCCAGCAGCCCATGGAGGGTGTCTACTTACGAGCAGTACTTC.

The rearrangement joins TRBV5-8 to TRBJ2-7; 9 bases align to TRBD1. In germline, CDR1 is SGHTS, CDR2 YDEGEE. The CDR3 is 16 amino acids. Losses at the gene ends were 4 bases for V and 0 bases for J; bases not matched to a gene: 8. The CDR3 here is CASSQEGTGPSYEQYF. The CDR3 DNA reads as TGTGCCAGCAGCCAAGAAGGGACAGGGCCCTCCTACGAGCAGTACTTC.

The chain combines TRBV7-9 with TRBJ1-3; D perhaps matches TRBD1 (5 bases). V was pared by 3 bases and J by 2 bases, with 8 bases between. Per germline, CDR1 SEHNR and CDR2 FQNEAQ (reference sequence). CDR3 length: 14 amino acids. The DNA for the CDR3 is TGTGCCAGCAGCTTGGGCAGGGCTGGAAACACCATATATTTT. Encoded protein: CASSLGRAGNTIYF.

The J gene is TRBJ1-2, the V gene TRBV7-9, with TRBD1 matching over 7 bases. From germline, CDR1 is SEHNR and CDR2 FQNEAQ (reference sequence). The trim removed 5 bases at V and 8 bases at J, leaving 14 bases unmatched. The CDR3 covers 15 residues. The CDR3 protein is CASSEGQGVFGGYTF. The CDR3 DNA reads TGTGCCAGCAGCGAGGGGCAGGGGGTATTTGGAGGCTACACCTTC.

CDR3 loop: CASSYSTGSTVEKLFF. The CDR3 coding sequence is TGTGCCAGCAGTTACAGTACAGGGTCCACAGTTGAAAAACTGTTTTTT. This chain uses TRBV6-5 with TRBJ1-4, with D possibly being TRBD1 (6 bases). Germline-derived CDR1 and CDR2 are MNHEY and SVGAGI. The CDR3 covers 16 residues. The ends were cut back, 2 bases at V and 7 bases at J, with 17 bases in the middle.

The rearrangement links TRBV7-8 to TRBJ1-2; TRBD1 agrees at 12 bases. Per the germline V gene, CDR1 is SGHVS and CDR2 is FQNEAQ. The CDR3 contains 14 residues. V gave up 8 bases and J gave up 7 bases; unmatched junction bases: 8. CDR3: CASFRWDRGLGYTF. CDR3 DNA sequence: TGTGCCAGCTTTAGGTGGGACAGGGGGCTTGGCTACACCTTC.

This chain links TRBV7-2 with TRBJ2-7, with D unclear. CDR1 is SGHTA and CDR2 is FQGNSA in the germline V gene. The CDR3 is 15 residues long. Trimming shortened V by 5 bases and J by 0 bases, and 14 bases separated the two germline ends. The CDR3 DNA follows: TGTGCCAGCAGCCCCTCGTGGGCGAGCTCCTACGAGCAGTACTTC. Translation gives CASSPSWASSYEQYF. The whole variable domain, filled in from reference TRBV7-2 and TRBJ2-7, reads GAGVSQSPSNKVTEKGKDVELRCDPISGHTALYWYRQSLGQGLEFLIYFQGNSAPDKSGLPSDRFSAERTGGSVSTLTIQRTQQEDSAVYLCASSPSWASSYEQYFGPGTRLTVT.

The chain couples TRBV14 to TRBJ2-3; 7 bases line up with TRBD2. CDR1 and CDR2 (germline): SGHDN, FVKESK. The CDR3 extends over 15 amino acids. The junction had 10 bases not matched to a gene; V was cut back by 1 base and J by 9 bases. The CDR3 reads CASSQAGGLSGTQYF. CDR3 nucleotides: TGTGCCAGCAGCCAAGCGGGAGGACTGAGTGGGACGCAGTATTTT.

The chain links TRBV19 to TRBJ1-5; TRBD1 is a possible D gene (6 bases). Germline lookup yields CDR1 LNHDA and CDR2 SQIVND (reference sequence). The CDR3 length is 14 residues. V dropped 3 bases and J dropped 7 bases, with 13 bases sitting between them. The CDR3 DNA reads TGTGCCAGTAGTATCCAGGGGCCGGGGCAGCCCCAGCATTTT. This gives the protein CASSIQGPGQPQHF.

The genes are TRBV13 and TRBJ1-2; unclear D gene. V was trimmed by 5 bases and J by 1 base, leaving 5 bases between them. The CDR3 loop spans 12 amino acids. The germline gives CDR1 PRHDT, CDR2 FYEKMQ (reference sequence). The CDR3 DNA is TGTGCCAGCAGCCCACGTAACTATGGCTACACCTTC. Translation: CASSPRNYGYTF.